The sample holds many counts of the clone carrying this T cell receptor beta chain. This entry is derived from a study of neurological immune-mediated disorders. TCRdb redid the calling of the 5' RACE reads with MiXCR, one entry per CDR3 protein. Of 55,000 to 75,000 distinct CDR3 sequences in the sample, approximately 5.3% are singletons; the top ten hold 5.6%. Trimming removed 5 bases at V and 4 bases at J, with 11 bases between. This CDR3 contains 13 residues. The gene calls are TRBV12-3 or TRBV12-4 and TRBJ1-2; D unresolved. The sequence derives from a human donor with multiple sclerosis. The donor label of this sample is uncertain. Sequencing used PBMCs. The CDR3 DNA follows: TGTGCCAGCAGTCTACAGATGGGCTATGGCTACACCTTC. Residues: CASSLQMGYGYTF.